This record concerns one T cell receptor (beta chain) sequence. This specimen belongs to a study of CD8+ T cells in alopecia areata. Extracted RNA was reverse transcribed into cDNA, the sequencing template. Data came from immunoSEQ multiplex PCR; TCRdb stores just in-frame clones and leaves some out. The sample lists 150,000 or so clones, around 57% occurring once. Germline-derived CDR1 and CDR2 are SQVTM and ANQGSEA. V gave up 3 bases and J gave up 8 bases, with 11 bases separating them. The CDR3 sequence is 12 residues long. The TCR sequence derives from a human donor in good health. The chain couples TRBV29-1 to TRBJ2-1, with D unclear. Sequencing was done on a sample of CD4+ T cells sorted from blood. The CDR3 reads CSVEPWTDEQFF. CDR3 nucleotide sequence: TGCAGCGTTGAGCCTTGGACGGATGAGCAGTTCTTC.